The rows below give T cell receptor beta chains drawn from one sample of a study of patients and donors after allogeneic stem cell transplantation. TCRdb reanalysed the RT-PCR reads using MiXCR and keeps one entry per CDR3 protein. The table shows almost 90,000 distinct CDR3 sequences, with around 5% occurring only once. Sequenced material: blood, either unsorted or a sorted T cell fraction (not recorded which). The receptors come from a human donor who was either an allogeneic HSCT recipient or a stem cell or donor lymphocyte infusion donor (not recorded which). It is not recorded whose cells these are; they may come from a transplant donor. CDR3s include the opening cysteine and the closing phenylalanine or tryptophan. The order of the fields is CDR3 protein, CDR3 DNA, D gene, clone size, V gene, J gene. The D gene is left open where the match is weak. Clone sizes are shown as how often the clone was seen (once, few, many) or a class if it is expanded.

CASRDPAGRSSYEQYF	TGTGCCAGCAGAGACCCAGCTGGGAGGAGCTCCTACGAGCAGTACTTC	NA	many	TRBV28	TRBJ2-7
CASSMWDNSNQPQHF	TGTGCCAGTAGTATGTGGGACAATAGCAATCAGCCCCAGCATTTT	NA	few	TRBV19	TRBJ1-5
CASSLEGENYGYTF	TGCGCCAGCAGCTTGGAGGGAGAGAACTATGGCTACACCTTC	NA	many	TRBV5-1	TRBJ1-2
CASRQDYGRGGYTF	TGTGCCAGCAGGCAAGACTACGGCCGGGGTGGCTACACCTTC	NA	many	TRBV2	TRBJ1-2
CASSLPGAPGIGEQFF	TGTGCCAGCAGCCTCCCCGGCGCTCCAGGGATAGGTGAGCAGTTCTTC	NA	many	TRBV2	TRBJ2-1
CAIRPTSREETQYF	TGTGCCATCAGACCGACTAGTAGGGAAGAGACCCAGTACTTC	NA	many	TRBV10-3	TRBJ2-5
CAISVERGASNYGYTF	TGTGCCATCAGTGTTGAGCGGGGCGCCTCAAACTATGGCTACACCTTC	NA	many	TRBV10-3	TRBJ1-2
CASSLLKGGDTQYF	TGTGCCAGCAGTTTACTTAAGGGAGGGGATACGCAGTATTTT	TRBD2	many	TRBV12-3/TRBV12-4	TRBJ2-3
CASSLERFQPQHF	TGTGCCAGCAGCTTAGAACGGTTTCAGCCCCAGCATTTT	NA	many	TRBV11-2	TRBJ1-5
CASSQSGQGTGSGYTF	TGTGCCAGCAGCCAGTCGGGACAGGGGACGGGATCTGGCTACACCTTC	TRBD1	many	TRBV11-1	TRBJ1-2